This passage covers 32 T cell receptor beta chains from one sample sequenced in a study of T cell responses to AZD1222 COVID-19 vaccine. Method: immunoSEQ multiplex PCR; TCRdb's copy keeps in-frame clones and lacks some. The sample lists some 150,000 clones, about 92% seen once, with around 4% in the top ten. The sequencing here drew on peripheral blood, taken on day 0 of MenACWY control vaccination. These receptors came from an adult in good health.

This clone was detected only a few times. CDR3 coding DNA: TGTGCCAGTAGTACCCCGGGACTAGCGGCTCAAACGGATCGGTTCTTC. Encoded protein: CASSTPGLAAQTDRFF. This sequence joins TRBV19 and TRBJ2-1, with TRBD2 matching 11 bases. V was clipped by 4 bases and J by 15 bases; unmatched bases: 17. Germline CDR1 LNHDA, CDR2 SQIVND (reference sequence). CDR3 length: 16 residues.

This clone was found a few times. The CDR3 reads CASSQERYGTQYF. CDR3 in DNA: TGTGCCAGCAGCCAAGAACGGTACGGGACGCAGTATTTT. This rearrangement joins TRBV14 to TRBJ2-3; no definite D call. This CDR3 comprises 13 residues. V shed 0 bases and J shed 9 bases, with 10 bases lying between them. The germline V gene has CDR1 SGHDN and CDR2 FVKESK.

The CDR3 nucleotides read TGTGCCAGCAGCTTAAGCCAGGGGGCAAGCGGCTACACCTTC. Amino acid sequence: CASSLSQGASGYTF. The chain employs TRBV7-9 and TRBJ1-2; 8 bases align to TRBD1. Germline lookup yields CDR1 SEHNR and CDR2 FQNEAQ (reference sequence). Trimming at V came to 2 bases and at J to 8 bases, leaving 7 bases not matched to a gene. CDR3 length equals 14 residues. The full variable domain, in which reference TRBV7-9 and TRBJ1-2 provide the parts outside the CDR3, is DTGVSQNPRHKITKRGQNVTFRCDPISEHNRLYWYRQTLGQGPEFLTYFQNEAQLEKSRLLSDRFSAERPKGSFSTLEIQRTEQGDSAMYLCASSLSQGASGYTFGSGTRLTVV.

The CDR3 coding sequence is TGTGCCAGCAGCCCGCGGGGGAGCGAGCAGTACTTC. Translated: CASSPRGSEQYF. The V gene is TRBV7-2, the J gene TRBJ2-7; 7 bases are shared with TRBD2. The germline gives CDR1 SGHTA, CDR2 FQGNSA. V lost 5 bases to trimming and J lost 6 bases; unmatched junction nucleotides: 4. This CDR3 is built from 12 residues. Looking up the rest from reference TRBV7-2 and TRBJ2-7 gives the full variable domain: GAGVSQSPSNKVTEKGKDVELRCDPISGHTALYWYRQSLGQGLEFLIYFQGNSAPDKSGLPSDRFSAERTGGSVSTLTIQRTQQEDSAVYLCASSPRGSEQYFGPGTRLTVT.

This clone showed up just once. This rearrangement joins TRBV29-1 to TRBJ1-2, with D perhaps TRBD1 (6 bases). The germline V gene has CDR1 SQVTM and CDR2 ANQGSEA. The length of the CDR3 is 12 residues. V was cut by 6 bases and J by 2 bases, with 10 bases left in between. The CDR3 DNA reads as TGCAGCGTCGCGGACAGCAACTATGGCTACACCTTC. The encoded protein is CSVADSNYGYTF.

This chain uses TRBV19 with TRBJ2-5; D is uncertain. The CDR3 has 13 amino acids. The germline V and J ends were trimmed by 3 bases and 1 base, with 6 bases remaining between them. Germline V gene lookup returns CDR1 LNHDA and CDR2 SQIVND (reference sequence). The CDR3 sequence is CASSMSSQETQYF. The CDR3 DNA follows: TGTGCCAGTAGTATGTCTTCCCAAGAGACCCAGTACTTC. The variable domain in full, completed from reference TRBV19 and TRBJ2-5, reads DGGITQSPKYLFRKEGQNVTLSCEQNLNHDAMYWYRQDPGQGLRLIYYSQIVNDFQKGDIAEGYSVSREKKESFPLTVTSAQKNPTAFYLCASSMSSQETQYFGPGTRLLVL.

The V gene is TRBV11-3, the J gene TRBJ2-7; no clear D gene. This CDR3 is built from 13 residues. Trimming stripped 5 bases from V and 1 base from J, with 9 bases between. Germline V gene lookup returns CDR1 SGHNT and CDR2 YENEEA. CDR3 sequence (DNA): TGTGCCAGCAGCCGGACGGGTTCCTACGAGCAGTACTTC. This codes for CASSRTGSYEQYF.

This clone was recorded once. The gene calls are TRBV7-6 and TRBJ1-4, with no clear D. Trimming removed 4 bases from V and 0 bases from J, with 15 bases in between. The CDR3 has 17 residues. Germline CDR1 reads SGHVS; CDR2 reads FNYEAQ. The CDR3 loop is CASSSSLHSSTNEKLFF. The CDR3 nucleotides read TGTGCCAGCAGCTCATCTCTCCATTCATCAACTAATGAAAAACTGTTTTTT.

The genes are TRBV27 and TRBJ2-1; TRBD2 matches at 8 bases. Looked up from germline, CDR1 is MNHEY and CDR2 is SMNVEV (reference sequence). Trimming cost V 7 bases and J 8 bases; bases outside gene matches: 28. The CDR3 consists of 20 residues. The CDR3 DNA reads TGTGCCAGCACCCTGGTCCGGGGTTGGCACCCGGGACTAGTATATCATGAGCAGTTCTTC. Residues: CASTLVRGWHPGLVYHEQFF.

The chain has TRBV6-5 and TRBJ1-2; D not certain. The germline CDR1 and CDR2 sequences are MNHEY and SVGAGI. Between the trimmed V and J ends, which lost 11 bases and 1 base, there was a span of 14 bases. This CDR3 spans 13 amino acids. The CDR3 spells CAAGRALNYGYTF. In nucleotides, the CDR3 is TGTGCCGCGGGGAGGGCCCTTAACTATGGCTACACCTTC.

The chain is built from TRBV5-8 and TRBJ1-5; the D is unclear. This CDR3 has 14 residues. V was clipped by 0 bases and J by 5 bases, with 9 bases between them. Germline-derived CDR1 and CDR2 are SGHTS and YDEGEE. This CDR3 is CASSLAAGYQPQHF. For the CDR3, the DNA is TGTGCCAGCAGCTTGGCGGCAGGATATCAGCCCCAGCATTTT.

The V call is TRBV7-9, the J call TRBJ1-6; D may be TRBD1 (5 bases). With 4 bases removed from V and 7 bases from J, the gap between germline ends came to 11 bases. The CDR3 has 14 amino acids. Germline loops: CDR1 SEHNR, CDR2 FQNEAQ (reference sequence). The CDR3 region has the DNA TGTGCCAGCAGCTCTCAGGGAGGGAATTCACCCCTCCACTTT. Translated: CASSSQGGNSPLHF.

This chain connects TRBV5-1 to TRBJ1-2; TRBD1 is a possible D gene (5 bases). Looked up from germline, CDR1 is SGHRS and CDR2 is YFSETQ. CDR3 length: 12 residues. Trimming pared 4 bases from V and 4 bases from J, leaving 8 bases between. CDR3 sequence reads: CASSQDTYGYTF. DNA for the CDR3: TGCGCCAGCAGCCAGGACACCTATGGCTACACCTTC.

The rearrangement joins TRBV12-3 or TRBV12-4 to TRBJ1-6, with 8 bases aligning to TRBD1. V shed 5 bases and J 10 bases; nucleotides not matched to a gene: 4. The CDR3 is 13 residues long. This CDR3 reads CASSPGGLSPLHF. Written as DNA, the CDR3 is TGTGCCAGCAGTCCAGGGGGCCTCTCACCCCTCCACTTT.

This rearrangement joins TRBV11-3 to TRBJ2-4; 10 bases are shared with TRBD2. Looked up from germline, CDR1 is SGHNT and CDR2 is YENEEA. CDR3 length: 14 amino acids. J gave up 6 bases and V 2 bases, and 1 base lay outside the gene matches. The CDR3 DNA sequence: TGTGCCAGCAGCTTATTAGCGGGAGGAAACATTCAGTACTTC. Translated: CASSLLAGGNIQYF.

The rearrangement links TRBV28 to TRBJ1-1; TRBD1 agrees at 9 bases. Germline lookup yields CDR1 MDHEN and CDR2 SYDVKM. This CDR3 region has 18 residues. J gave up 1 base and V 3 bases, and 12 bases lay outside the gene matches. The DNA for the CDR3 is TGTGCCAGCAGTTTCTTCTGGTGGGACAGGGAGAAGAACACTGAAGCTTTCTTT. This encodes CASSFFWWDREKNTEAFF.

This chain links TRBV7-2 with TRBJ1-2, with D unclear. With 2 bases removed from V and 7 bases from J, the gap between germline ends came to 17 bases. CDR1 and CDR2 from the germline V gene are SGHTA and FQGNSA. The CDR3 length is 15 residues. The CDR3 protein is CASSLTPGSVSGYTF. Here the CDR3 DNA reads TGTGCCAGCAGCTTAACTCCTGGGTCCGTGAGTGGCTACACCTTC.

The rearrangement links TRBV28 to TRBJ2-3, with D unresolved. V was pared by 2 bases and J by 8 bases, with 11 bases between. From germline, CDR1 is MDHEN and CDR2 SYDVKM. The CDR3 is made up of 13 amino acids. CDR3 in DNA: TGTGCCAGCAGTTTAAGCAGAATGGGTACGCAGTATTTT. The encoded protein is CASSLSRMGTQYF.

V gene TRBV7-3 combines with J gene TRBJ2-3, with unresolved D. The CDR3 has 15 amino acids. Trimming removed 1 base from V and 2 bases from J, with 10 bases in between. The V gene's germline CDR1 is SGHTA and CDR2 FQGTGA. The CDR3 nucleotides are TGTGCCAGCAGCTTAATGGTTACAGACACAGATACGCAGTATTTT. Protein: CASSLMVTDTDTQYF.

For the CDR3, the DNA is TGCAGCGCACGGACAGGGTGGGGGACTGAAGCTTTCTTT. This sequence encodes CSARTGWGTEAFF. The chain recombines TRBV29-1 with TRBJ1-1, with 8 bases matching TRBD1. The J segment lost 5 bases and the V segment lost 7 bases, leaving 9 bases of the junction unmatched. The CDR3 covers 13 residues. The V gene's germline CDR1 is SQVTM and CDR2 ANQGSEA. Full variable domain (outside the CDR3, taken from reference TRBV29-1 and TRBJ1-1): SAVISQKPSRDICQRGTSLTIQCQVDSQVTMMFWYRQQPGQSLTLIATANQGSEATYESGFVIDKFPISRPNLTFSTLTVSNMSPEDSSIYLCSARTGWGTEAFFGQGTRLTVV.

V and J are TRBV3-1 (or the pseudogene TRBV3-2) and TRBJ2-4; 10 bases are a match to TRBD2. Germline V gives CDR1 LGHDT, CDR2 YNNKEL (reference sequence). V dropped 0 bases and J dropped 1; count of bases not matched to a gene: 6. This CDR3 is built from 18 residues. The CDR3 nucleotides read TGTGCCAGCAGCCAAGATTTAGGTAGCGGGAGGGCCAAAAACATTCAGTACTTC. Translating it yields CASSQDLGSGRAKNIQYF.

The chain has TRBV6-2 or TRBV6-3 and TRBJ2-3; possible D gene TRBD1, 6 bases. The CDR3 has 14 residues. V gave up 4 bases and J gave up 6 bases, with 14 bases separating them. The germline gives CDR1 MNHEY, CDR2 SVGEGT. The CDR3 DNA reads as TGTGCCAGCAGTTCAGACAGGCAGGCGGATACGCAGTATTTT. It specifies CASSSDRQADTQYF.

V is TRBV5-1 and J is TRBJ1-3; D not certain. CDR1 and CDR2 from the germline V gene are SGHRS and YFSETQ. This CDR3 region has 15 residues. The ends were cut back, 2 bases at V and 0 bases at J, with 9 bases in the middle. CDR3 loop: CASSFDGPSGNTIYF. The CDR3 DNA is TGCGCCAGCAGCTTCGATGGGCCCTCTGGAAACACCATATATTTT.

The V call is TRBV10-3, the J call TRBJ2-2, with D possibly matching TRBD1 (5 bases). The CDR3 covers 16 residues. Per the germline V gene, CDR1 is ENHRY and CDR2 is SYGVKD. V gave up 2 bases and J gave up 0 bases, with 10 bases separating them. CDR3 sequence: CAISETQASNTGELFF. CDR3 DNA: TGTGCCATCAGTGAGACACAGGCCTCGAACACCGGGGAGCTGTTTTTT.

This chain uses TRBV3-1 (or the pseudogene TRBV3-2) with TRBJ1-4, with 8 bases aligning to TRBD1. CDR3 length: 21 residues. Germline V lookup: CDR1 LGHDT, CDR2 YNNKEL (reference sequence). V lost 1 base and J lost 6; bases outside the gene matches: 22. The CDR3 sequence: CASSQGWYRGNIQVLDEKLFF. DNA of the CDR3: TGTGCCAGCAGCCAAGGTTGGTACAGGGGGAATATTCAAGTTTTGGATGAAAAACTGTTTTTT.

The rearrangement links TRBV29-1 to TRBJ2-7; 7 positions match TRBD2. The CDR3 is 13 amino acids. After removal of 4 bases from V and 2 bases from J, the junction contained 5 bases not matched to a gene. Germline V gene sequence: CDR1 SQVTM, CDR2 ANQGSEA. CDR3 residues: CSVVSGTAYEQYF. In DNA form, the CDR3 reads TGCAGCGTTGTGAGCGGGACCGCCTACGAGCAGTACTTC.

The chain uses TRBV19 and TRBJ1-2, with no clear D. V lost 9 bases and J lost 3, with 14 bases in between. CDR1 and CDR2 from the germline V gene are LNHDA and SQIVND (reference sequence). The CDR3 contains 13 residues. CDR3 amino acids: CASAWDGDYGYTF. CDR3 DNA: TGTGCCAGCGCCTGGGATGGGGACTATGGCTACACCTTC.

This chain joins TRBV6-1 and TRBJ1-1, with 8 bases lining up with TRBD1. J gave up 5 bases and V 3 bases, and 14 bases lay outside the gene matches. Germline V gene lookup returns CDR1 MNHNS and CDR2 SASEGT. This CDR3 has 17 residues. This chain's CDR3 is CASSEGILGRGLTEAFF. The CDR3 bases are TGTGCCAGCAGTGAGGGGATCTTGGGCAGGGGGCTTACTGAAGCTTTCTTT.

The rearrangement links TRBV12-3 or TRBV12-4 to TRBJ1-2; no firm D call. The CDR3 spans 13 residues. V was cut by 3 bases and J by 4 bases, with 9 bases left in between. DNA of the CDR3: TGTGCCAGCAGTTTCGGGTCGTTCTATGGCTACACCTTC. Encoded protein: CASSFGSFYGYTF.

The CDR3 sequence is CASSRRTGSSYNEQFF. In DNA, the CDR3 is TGTGCCAGCTCACGGAGGACAGGAAGCTCCTACAATGAGCAGTTCTTC. The chain employs TRBV18 and TRBJ2-1; 7 positions match TRBD1. CDR3 length: 16 residues. Looked up from germline, CDR1 is KGHSH and CDR2 is LQKENI. V was pared by 4 bases and J by 0 bases, with 6 bases of the junction left unmatched.

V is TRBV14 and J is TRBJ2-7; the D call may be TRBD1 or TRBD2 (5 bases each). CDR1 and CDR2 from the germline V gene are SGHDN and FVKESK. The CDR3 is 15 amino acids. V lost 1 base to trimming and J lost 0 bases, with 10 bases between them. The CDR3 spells CASSQGDRNSYEQYF. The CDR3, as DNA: TGTGCCAGCAGCCAAGGGGACCGCAACTCCTACGAGCAGTACTTC.

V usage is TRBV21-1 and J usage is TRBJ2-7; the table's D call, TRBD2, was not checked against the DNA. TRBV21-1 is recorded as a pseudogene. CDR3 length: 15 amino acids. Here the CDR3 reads CASSGGNADPYEQYF. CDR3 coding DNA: TGTGCCAGCAGCGGGGGGAACGCCGACCCGTACGAGCAGTACTTC.